A selection of T cell receptor beta chains follows, all from one sample in a study of tumor-infiltrating lymphocytes in glioblastoma multiforme. TCRdb used MiXCR to reprocess the multiplex PCR reads, holding one entry per CDR3 protein. This sample has 20,000 or so distinct CDR3 sequences, with 65% to 80% found just once. The sequencing sample was made of peripheral blood. Receptors were obtained from a male donor with glioblastoma. Both conserved end residues are part of each CDR3. A D gene is named only where the DNA matches it firmly. Size values are once, few and many counts, or a class for expanded clones, and some rows have none.

size: NA
V: TRBV11-2
J: TRBJ2-1
D: NA
DNA: TGTGCCAGTTCTTCTACTGAGCAGTTCTTC
CDR3: CASSSTEQFF

size: NA
V: TRBV6-1
J: TRBJ2-7
D: NA
DNA: TGTGCCAGCAGTGAAGAGACGGGTGGGGCCTACGAGCAGTACTTC
CDR3: CASSEETGGAYEQYF

size: NA
V: TRBV18
J: TRBJ2-1
D: TRBD2
DNA: TGTGCCAGCAACCGAGGGCGGGAGGAAAGTGAGCAGTTGTTC
CDR3: CASNRGREESEQLF

size: NA
V: TRBV11-2
J: TRBJ2-7
D: TRBD2
DNA: TGTGCCATCACCTTTAGCGGGAGTCAGTCCTACGAGCAGTACTTC
CDR3: CAITFSGSQSYEQYF

size: few
V: TRBV11-1
J: TRBJ2-2
D: TRBD1
DNA: TGTGCCAGCAGCTTCCTTGGACAGGACACCGGGGAGCTGTTTTTT
CDR3: CASSFLGQDTGELFF

size: medium-sized
V: TRBV29-1
J: TRBJ2-7
D: TRBD1
DNA: TGCAGCGTTCAAGGGACAGAGGGGTTCTACGAGCAGTACTTC
CDR3: CSVQGTEGFYEQYF

size: NA
V: TRBV6-5
J: TRBJ2-1
D: NA
DNA: TGTGCCAGCAGTTACTCGGGATGGAATGAGCAGTTCTTC
CDR3: CASSYSGWNEQFF

size: NA
V: TRBV5-6
J: TRBJ2-2
D: NA
DNA: TGTGCCAGCTCCGTAGGGAGTCACACCGGGGAGCTGTTTTTT
CDR3: CASSVGSHTGELFF

size: NA
V: TRBV6-1
J: TRBJ1-1
D: TRBD1
DNA: TGTGCCAGCAGTTCCCGGGACAGTTTGAACACTGAAGCTTTCTTT
CDR3: CASSSRDSLNTEAFF

size: many
V: TRBV28
J: TRBJ2-5
D: NA
DNA: TGTGCCAGCAGTTTCGGCAGGGGATTAGAGACCCAGTACTTC
CDR3: CASSFGRGLETQYF

size: few
V: TRBV6-1
J: TRBJ1-5
D: NA
DNA: TGTGTCAGCGTCGCCAGTAATCAGCCCCACCATTTT
CDR3: CVSVASNQPHHF

size: once
V: TRBV20-1
J: TRBJ2-1
D: TRBD2
DNA: TGCAGTGCTGTCAGCGGGAGTCTGAATGAACAGTTCTTC
CDR3: CSAVSGSLNEQFF

size: NA
V: TRBV28
J: TRBJ2-7
D: NA
DNA: TGTGCCAGCAGTTTAAGTAGTCGTGGGGGGCGAGAGCAGTACTTC
CDR3: CASSLSSRGGREQYF